This TCR beta chain came from a study of T cell repertoires in cytomegalovirus infection. Study context: Signatures in public TCR beta sequences pointed to both CMV infection and matching HLA type.

General study points: Clonotype analysis showed dominance of the ex vivo response by HLA-C-restricted CMV-specific TCR beta clonotypes. Identification of carriers of CMV plus the relevant HLA was achieved through cumulative public TCR beta family frequency.

One entry per CDR3 protein results from TCRdb running MiXCR on the reads. The profile shows 650,000 to 850,000 distinct CDR3 sequences, almost 30% of them singletons. Trimming took off 1 base at V and 0 bases at J, with 10 bases between the two ends. CDR3 length equals 15 residues. Germline CDR1 reads SGHTA; CDR2 reads FQGNSA. This clonotype came up many times. The target antigen is unknown. The TCR sequence derives from a human donor in good health (CMV status not recorded). Some clones in this sample may be carry-over from other donors' samples. The chain uses TRBV7-2 and TRBJ2-7, with D perhaps TRBD1 (6 bases). Specimen: cultured CD8+ T cells from PBMCs, collected from culture after CMV antigen stimulation. The chain's CDR3 is CASSLGAGVSYEQYF. The CDR3 coding sequence is TGTGCCAGCAGCTTAGGGGCAGGGGTCTCCTACGAGCAGTACTTC.